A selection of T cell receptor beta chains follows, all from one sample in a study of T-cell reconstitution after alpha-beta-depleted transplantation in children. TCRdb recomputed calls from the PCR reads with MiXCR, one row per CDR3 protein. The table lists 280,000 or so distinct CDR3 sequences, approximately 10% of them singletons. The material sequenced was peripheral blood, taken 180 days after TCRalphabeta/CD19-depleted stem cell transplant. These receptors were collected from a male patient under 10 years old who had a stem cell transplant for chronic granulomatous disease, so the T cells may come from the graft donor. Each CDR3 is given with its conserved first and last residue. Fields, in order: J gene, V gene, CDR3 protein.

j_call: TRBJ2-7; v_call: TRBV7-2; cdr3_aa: CASSHRDTYEQYF
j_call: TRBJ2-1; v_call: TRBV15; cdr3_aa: CATSRDLGANEQFF
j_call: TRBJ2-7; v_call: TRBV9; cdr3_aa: CASSVGLEYEQYF
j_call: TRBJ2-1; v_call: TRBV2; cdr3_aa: CASSEETGAYNEQFF
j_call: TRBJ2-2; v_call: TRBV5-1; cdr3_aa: CASSPGLSAGELFF
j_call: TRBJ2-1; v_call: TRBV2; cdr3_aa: CASGDYANEQFF
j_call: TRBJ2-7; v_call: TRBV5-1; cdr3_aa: CASSSSGGLAGVFGEQYF
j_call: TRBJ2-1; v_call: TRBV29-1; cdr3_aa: CSVEDLHWDGGPTYNEQFF
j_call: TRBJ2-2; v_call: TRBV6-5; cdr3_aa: CASSPTGENTGELFF
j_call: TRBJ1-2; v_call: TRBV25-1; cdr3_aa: CASSEPGQGRYTF
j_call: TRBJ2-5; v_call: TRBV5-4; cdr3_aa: CASSSNSGLSQLETQYF
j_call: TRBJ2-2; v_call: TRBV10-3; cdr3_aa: CAISDPRGAAQNTGELFF
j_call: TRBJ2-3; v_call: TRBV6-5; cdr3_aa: CASSYSSQRFTDTQYF
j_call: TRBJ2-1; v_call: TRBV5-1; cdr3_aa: CASSAHAGVISYNEQFF
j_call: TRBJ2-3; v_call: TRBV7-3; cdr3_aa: CASSLRGSGSSTDTQYF
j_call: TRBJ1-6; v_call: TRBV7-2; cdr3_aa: CASSLTEISPLHF
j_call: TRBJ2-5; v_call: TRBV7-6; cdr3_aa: CASSPLQAVARETQYF
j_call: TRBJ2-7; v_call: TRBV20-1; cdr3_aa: CSTSAGTSGVGTYEQYF
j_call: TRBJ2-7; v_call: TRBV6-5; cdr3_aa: CASSPDQGPDKPYEQYF
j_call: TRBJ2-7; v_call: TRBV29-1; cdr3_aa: CSVVLVVGEQYF
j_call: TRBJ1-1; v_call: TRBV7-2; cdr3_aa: CASSNMTGAHSRF
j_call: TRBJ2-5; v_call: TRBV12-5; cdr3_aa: CASGTQTQRGTQETQYF
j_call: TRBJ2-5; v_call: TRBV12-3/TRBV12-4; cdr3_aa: CASSFEGGRETQYF
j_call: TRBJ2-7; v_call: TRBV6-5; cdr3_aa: CASSYDATGLSYEQYF
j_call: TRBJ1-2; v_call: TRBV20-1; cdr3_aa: CSARVPQGRWYGYTF
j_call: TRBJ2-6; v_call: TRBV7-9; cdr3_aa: CASSFDRGGANVLTF
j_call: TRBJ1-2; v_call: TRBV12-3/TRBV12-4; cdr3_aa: CASSLRSFDYGYTF
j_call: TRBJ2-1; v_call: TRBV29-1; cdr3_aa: CSVQREEHEQFF
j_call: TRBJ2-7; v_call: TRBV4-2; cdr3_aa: CASSQGRTGGVSYEQYF
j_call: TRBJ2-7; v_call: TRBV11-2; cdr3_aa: CASRSVQVREQYF
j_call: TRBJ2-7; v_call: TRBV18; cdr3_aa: CASSPSSEGSYEQYF
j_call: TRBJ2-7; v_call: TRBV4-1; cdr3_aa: CASSQLRQGKYEQYF
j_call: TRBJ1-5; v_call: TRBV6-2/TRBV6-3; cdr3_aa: CASSRDEGNQPQHF
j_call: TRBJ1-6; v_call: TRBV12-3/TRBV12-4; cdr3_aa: CASSLARNSPLHF
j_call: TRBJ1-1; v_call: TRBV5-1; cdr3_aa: CASSLERTPNTEAFF
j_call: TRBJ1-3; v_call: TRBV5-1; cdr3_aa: CASSVTGQLSGNTIYF
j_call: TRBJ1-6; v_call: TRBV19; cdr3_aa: CASRAEPITSPLHF
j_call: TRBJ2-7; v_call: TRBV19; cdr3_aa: CASGAAQGSYEQYF
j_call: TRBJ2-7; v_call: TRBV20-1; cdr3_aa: CSAREGTYEQYF
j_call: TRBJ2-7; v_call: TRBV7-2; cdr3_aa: CASSTTRGVVSGQYF
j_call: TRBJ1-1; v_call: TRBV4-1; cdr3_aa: CASSQKVLGVTEAFF
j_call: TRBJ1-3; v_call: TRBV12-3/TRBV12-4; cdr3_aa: CASTLGISGNTIYF
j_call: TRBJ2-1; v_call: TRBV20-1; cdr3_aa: CSARDQQGDNEQFF
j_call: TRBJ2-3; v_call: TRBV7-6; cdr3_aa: CASSLGGAGSIDTQYF
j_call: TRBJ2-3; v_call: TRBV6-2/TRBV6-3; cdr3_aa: CASSHQSRRDKADTQYF
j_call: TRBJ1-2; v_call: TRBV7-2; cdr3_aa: CASSLEQTSYGYTF
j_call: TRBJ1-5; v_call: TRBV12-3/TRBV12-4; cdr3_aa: CASSWGEDQPQHF
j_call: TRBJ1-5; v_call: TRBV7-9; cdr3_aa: CASSADSVQPQHF